This TCR beta chain was obtained from a study of blood T cell repertoires in COVID-19. Study context: Collection of acute and convalescent COVID-19 samples took place in the United States, Italy and Spain. PBMCs, B-cell-depleted T cells, or T cells provided the cDNA or gDNA that made up the material.

The CDR3 runs to 15 residues. The germline gives CDR1 MNHEY, CDR2 SVGAGI. V shed 2 bases and J shed 4 bases, with 11 bases lying between them. Methods used by the authors: Reference gene primer amplification in the assay estimated nucleated cell counts. The table came from immunoSEQ multiplex PCR; TCRdb's copy has only in-frame clones and leaves some out. V, J and clone size were drawn from that table, and D and trimming were deduced from the DNA. The sample has about 240,000 clones; about 81% are singletons. Sequencing was performed on peripheral blood. The sequence was collected from a woman between 55 and 75 years old with active or convalescent COVID-19. The chain carries TRBV6-5 and TRBJ1-4; D is ambiguous. This CDR3 reads CASSYGPGLNEKLFF. In DNA form, the CDR3 reads TGTGCCAGCAGTTACGGGCCAGGCCTTAATGAAAAACTGTTTTTT.